This TCR beta chain came from a study of regulatory T cells in long-lasting Graves disease (dated by TCRdb to about 2021). At the level of the whole study: Patients with newly diagnosed Graves' disease had been on antithyroid drugs for under 3 months. Peripheral blood TCR sequencing and RNA sequencing compared persistent Graves' disease patients with newly diagnosed Graves' disease patients. The study took place in China and was registered as a clinical trial. TCR sequencing covered some 13 persistent and around 20 newly diagnosed Graves' disease patients, some 33 samples in total. Results and caveats for the whole study, not just this receptor: Compared with newly diagnosed patients, persistent Graves' disease patients had lower TCR Shannon entropy and fewer highly expanded clones, which suggests clonal expansion. Sequencing and analysis were restricted to the TCR beta chain. The authors noted that the small sample size was a limitation that may lower accuracy. Only peripheral blood was studied, because thyroid tissue, the primary lesion, was inaccessible. A larger number of public clonotypes was shared among persistent patients (about 2,700) than among newly diagnosed patients (approximately 1,000).

This clonotype was detected many times. Its specific antigen is unknown. Base-call qualities are not available, and no considerably larger clone is one nucleotide away. Libraries were constructed by multiplex PCR. The sequencer listed for this sample is Illumina HiSeq 4000. TCR beta libraries were built with iRepertoire HTBI primers and Arm-PCR amplification of CDR3 regions. PCR products were gel purified before sequencing. The authors processed their data as follows. A total of fewer than 80 TRBV and 14 TRBJ segments were identified across samples and were used for gene usage analysis of CDR3 amino acid clonotypes. Filtered high-quality paired reads were merged into contigs using COPE and FqMerger. BLAST was used to align contigs to IMGT TRBV, TRBD and TRBJ reference genes, with CDR3 defined following IMGT. Highly expanded clones were defined as clonotypes with a frequency above 0.1%. Repertoire diversity was measured by Shannon entropy, and V-J evenness by the Gini coefficient. A clonotype found in more than one individual was treated as public. TCRdb applied fastp at Q25 and MiXCR to the public reads, then kept only in-frame beta chains. Each CDR3 protein appears once, grouped with its most common genes and DNA. The V and J calls reflect TCRdb's pipeline rather than the authors' work. A total of hundreds of thousands of distinct CDR3 sequences appear in this sample, 12% of them only once. The top ten constitute roughly 9.3% of the sample.

Explained via the paper, the time point label denotes: newly diagnosed GD, antithyroid drugs for less than 3 months. For both TCR sequencing and RNA sequencing, RNA was extracted from PBMCs using TRIzol. Graves' disease was diagnosed according to American Thyroid Association guidelines. The patients came from an endocrinology department in Xi'an, China. Each patient gave approximately 9.7 milliliters of peripheral blood, collected in an EDTA anticoagulant tube. Ficoll Paque Plus density gradient separation was used to isolate PBMCs, and no further T cell sorting was done. An Agilent 2100 Bioanalyzer and agarose gel were used to check RNA quality, while a NanoDrop 2000 measured RNA concentration. These records were also assigned to another study, of T cells in Graves' hyperthyroidism and ophthalmopathy. From the second report: Stable Graves' hyperthyroidism was defined as the absence of progression to ophthalmopathy over 18 months of follow-up. Hyperthyroidism patients were aged 18 to 65 years and newly diagnosed, with disease duration of less than 2 months. Patients with uncontrolled infections, other autoimmune diseases, pregnancy or lactation were excluded. Diagnoses relied on clinical symptoms, serum thyroxine and TRAb, thyroid ultrasound and orbital computed tomography. For the first round of RT-PCR on the TCR CDR3, the HTBI primer set was used together with the Qiagen OneStep RT-PCR kit. Most expanded thyroid clonotypes (frequency above 0.001) were also found in blood, which suggests that blood repertoires may mirror thyroid immune responses. A model built on a 13 V-J signature distinguished ophthalmopathy from stable hyperthyroidism, reaching around 90% sensitivity and under 84% specificity in cross-validation and 80%/75% in testing. In validation, the model predicted progression to ophthalmopathy with approximately 69% sensitivity and 72% to 85% specificity, a median of about six months before onset. A discovery cohort of approximately 100 patients, fewer than 50 with Graves' ophthalmopathy and approximately 60 with stable Graves' hyperthyroidism, was used to find distinguishing TCR V-J signatures. Prospective prediction of ophthalmopathy was tested in an independent validation cohort consisting of fewer than 20 hyperthyroidism patients and approximately 16 patients who later progressed to ophthalmopathy. The approximately 98 discovery patients were randomly divided into training and test sets at a 7:3 ratio. In addition, the study compared T-cell repertoires in thyroid tissue and in blood from over 5 Graves' hyperthyroidism patients. After blood sampling, hyperthyroidism patients were treated with methimazole at a starting dose of 30 mg daily, and ophthalmopathy patients were treated with high-dose intravenous methylprednisolone. Libraries were constructed in a second round of multiplex PCR, after which size selection and purification were performed. The libraries were sequenced on an Illumina HiSeq2000 using paired-end 100 bp reads. SOAPnuke was used to process the raw data, throwing out any read that contained adapters or uncalled bases, had a mean Phred below 15, or lacked an exact constant-primer or identifier match. High-quality paired reads were merged with COPE v1.2.5, and unique nucleotide sequences were defined as clonotypes. MiTCR v1.1 was used to align clonotypes to the IMGT TRBV, TRBD and TRBJ reference segments. Only V-J combinations with frequency above 0.0001, covering about 99% of repertoires, were analysed. A TCS score was defined as the ratio between F50 (clonal expansion) and ExV (chaos), using BLOSUM62-based TCRdist between CDR3 peptides within each V-J. Welch's t-statistics and random forest reduced around 550 V-J features to under 15, which were used in a naive Bayes classifier (R e1071). Sample size was not statistically predetermined, and blinding of investigators to group allocation was not performed. According to the paper, TCR Vbeta CDR3 sequencing was carried out on over 130 peripheral blood samples, which came from approximately 43 ophthalmopathy, around 74 hyperthyroidism and around 17 progressor patients.

Sequences were derived from peripheral blood mononuclear cells (PBMCs), sampled at new diagnosis, from a patient treated with antithyroid drugs. The source of this sequence is a woman aged 25 to 39 with Graves disease. Donor details come from another sample of the same person, matched by shared clones.

In nucleotide form, the sequence is TGTGCCAGCAGCAACCGGGACAGGGCTCAGTACGAGCAGTACTTC. Translated, it reads CASSNRDRAQYEQYF. The receptor chain draws on TRBV6-1 and TRBJ2-7, and 9 junction bases match TRBD1. From the cysteine up to the phenylalanine, the CDR3 has a length of 15 residues. The only DNA kept is the CDR3, 45 bases in frame from the first base. The V end gives up 6 bases and the J end 4 bases, leaving 10 bases in the junction not matched to a gene. CDR1 and CDR2 were assigned from the germline V gene as MNHNS and SASEGT.